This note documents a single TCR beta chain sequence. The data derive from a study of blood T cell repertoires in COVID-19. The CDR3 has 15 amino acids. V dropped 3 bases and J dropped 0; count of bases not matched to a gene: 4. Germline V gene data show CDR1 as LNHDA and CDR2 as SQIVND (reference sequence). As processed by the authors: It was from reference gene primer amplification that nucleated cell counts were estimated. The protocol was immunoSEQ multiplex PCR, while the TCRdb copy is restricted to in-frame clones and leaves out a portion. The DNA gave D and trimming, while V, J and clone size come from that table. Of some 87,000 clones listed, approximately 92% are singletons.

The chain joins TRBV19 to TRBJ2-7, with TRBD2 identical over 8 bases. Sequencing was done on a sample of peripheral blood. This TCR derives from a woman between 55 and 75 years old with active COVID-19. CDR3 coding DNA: TGTGCCAGTAGTATCGCTAGCGGGCGCTCCTACGAGCAGTACTTC. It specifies CASSIASGRSYEQYF.